This record covers a single TCR beta chain. Antigen unknown. The entry originates in a study of T cell clones after liver transplantation. The wider study: Patients counted as tolerant after at least one year off all immunosuppression, enzymes not exceeding twice normal.

Study findings and constraints: Graft donor-reactive T cells possibly entered the graft instead of undergoing deletion. In two subjects, few donor cells limited the measurable donor-reactive repertoire. Small, mixed patient groups and varying post-transplant times limit these conclusions.

Here immunoSEQ multiplex PCR was the method, and the copy in TCRdb shows in-frame clones only, minus some. The sample has more than 100,000 clones, around 84% seen once. Trimming took off 3 bases at V and 4 bases at J, with 13 bases between the two ends. The CDR3 runs 15 residues. Per germline, CDR1 SNHLY and CDR2 FYNNEI. This TCR came from a human patient who received a liver transplant. Some T cells may arise from the graft donor. The source material was CD4+ T cells from blood, sampled approximately 43 months after liver transplant. The chain is built from TRBV2 and TRBJ1-5, with D possibly TRBD1 on 5 matching bases. CDR3 sequence reads: CASSDRGIRNQPQHF. Here the CDR3 DNA reads TGTGCCAGCAGTGATCGGGGGATACGGAATCAGCCCCAGCATTTT.